A single sample gave rise to the 29 T cell receptor beta chains below, sequenced in a study of regulatory dendritic cells for organ transplantation. The antigens these receptors bind are not known. Clones were read by immunoSEQ multiplex PCR, and TCRdb kept only the in-frame ones, dropping some. Of over 10,000 clones in the sample, just under 75% were seen once. Sorted T cells were CFSE-labeled and cultured more than 4 days with allogeneic regulatory or mature dendritic cells at 1:10. Material: naive CD4+ T cells from blood cultured with regulatory dendritic cells. Subset noted: CD45RA+ naive T cells. Every receptor here comes from a human donor in good health.

This chain uses TRBV25-1 with TRBJ1-6; D unclear. V was shortened by 8 bases and J by 8 bases, with 4 bases between the two germline ends. This CDR3 region has 10 residues. CDR1 and CDR2 (germline): MGHDK, SYGVNS. The CDR3 DNA follows: TGTGCCAGCCCCTATTCACCCCTCCACTTT. This encodes CASPYSPLHF.

V and J are TRBV9 and TRBJ1-2; D gene unclear. The V end lost 0 bases, the J end lost 6 bases, and 12 bases lay between the germline ends. CDR3 size: 14 residues. Germline CDR1 SGDLS, CDR2 YYNGEE. CDR3 nucleotides: TGTGCCAGCAGCGTAGCTTTCCGTGGCCATGGCTACACCTTC. Its protein product is CASSVAFRGHGYTF.

This clone was picked up a small number of times. The V and J genes are TRBV19 and TRBJ2-7; 8 bases fit TRBD1. Germline values: CDR1 LNHDA, CDR2 SQIVND (reference sequence). The CDR3 sequence is 14 residues long. The J segment lost 6 bases and the V segment lost 1 base, leaving 5 bases of the junction unmatched. The CDR3 spells CASSIVGRGLEQYF. Written as DNA, the CDR3 is TGTGCCAGTAGTATAGTCGGCAGGGGGCTCGAGCAGTACTTC.

J is TRBJ2-1 and V is TRBV6-4; D perhaps matches TRBD2 (7 bases). The CDR3 runs to 16 residues. Germline CDR1 MRHNA, CDR2 SNTAGT. V gave up 1 base and J gave up 1 base, with 11 bases separating them. The CDR3 nucleotides read TGTGCCAGCAGTGACTGGGGGGGGGCTTCCTACAATGAGCAGTTCTTC. Protein product: CASSDWGGASYNEQFF.

The chain links TRBV5-1 to TRBJ1-1; D is unclear. CDR1 SGHRS and CDR2 YFSETQ come from the germline V gene. The V end was cut by 0 bases, the J end by 3 bases, with 9 bases between. The CDR3 extends over 14 amino acids. The DNA of the CDR3 is TGCGCCAGCAGCTTGGAAGGGAGTTACACTGAAGCTTTCTTT. It codes for CASSLEGSYTEAFF.

This clone was detected only once. The rearrangement joins TRBV7-3 to TRBJ2-1; 12 bases are shared with TRBD2. V lost 5 bases, J lost 7 bases, and 3 bases stayed unmatched. The CDR3 extends over 14 amino acids. The germline gives CDR1 SGHTA, CDR2 FQGTGA. The CDR3 nucleotides are TGTGCCAGCAGCCTAGCGGGGGGGCTAAATGAGCAGTTCTTC. It translates to CASSLAGGLNEQFF.

This clone has only a few counts. J is TRBJ1-1 and V is TRBV7-9; D is possibly TRBD1 (6 bases). CDR1 and CDR2 from the germline V gene are SEHNR and FQNEAQ (reference sequence). The CDR3 runs 15 residues. Trimming cost V 3 bases and J 0 bases, with 11 bases left between them. CDR3: CASSLRGGLNTEAFF. The CDR3 bases are TGTGCCAGCAGCTTGAGGGGGGGATTGAACACTGAAGCTTTCTTT.

The sample holds a few counts of this clone. V usage is TRBV5-1 and J usage is TRBJ2-7; 8 bases are a match to TRBD1. V gave up 2 bases and J gave up 2 bases; unmatched junction bases: 6. The CDR3 loop spans 15 amino acids. Germline assignment: CDR1 SGHRS and CDR2 YFSETQ. The CDR3 DNA sequence: TGCGCCAGCAGCTTATTCCGGACAGGGCCCTACGAGCAGTACTTC. It is translated as CASSLFRTGPYEQYF.

CDR3 protein: CASSVAYGSGTDTQYF. The CDR3 DNA is TGTGCCAGCAGCGTGGCGTATGGGAGTGGCACAGATACGCAGTATTTT. This chain uses TRBV9 with TRBJ2-3; possible D gene TRBD2, 5 bases. The CDR3 is made up of 16 amino acids. The germline gives CDR1 SGDLS, CDR2 YYNGEE. V was shortened by 2 bases and J by 1 base, with 14 bases between the two germline ends.

This chain joins TRBV27 and TRBJ1-2, with TRBD1 matching over 9 bases. J lost 4 bases, V lost 4 bases, and 4 bases had no gene match. The CDR3 covers 14 residues. CDR1 and CDR2 from the germline V gene are MNHEY and SMNVEV (reference sequence). CDR3 sequence reads: CASSYRTGAYGYTF. In DNA, the CDR3 is TGTGCCAGCAGTTATAGGACAGGGGCCTATGGCTACACCTTC.

This chain links TRBV7-9 with TRBJ1-4, with a tentative D call TRBD1 (5 bases). Trimming stripped 4 bases from V and 7 bases from J, with 7 bases between. Germline CDR1 reads SEHNR; CDR2 reads FQNEAQ (reference sequence). CDR3 length equals 12 residues. CDR3 loop: CASSWGGEKLFF. The CDR3 DNA reads as TGTGCCAGCAGCTGGGGGGGTGAAAAACTGTTTTTT.

V usage is TRBV4-1 and J usage is TRBJ1-3; D not certain. Per germline, CDR1 MGHRA and CDR2 YSYEKL. The CDR3 runs to 16 residues. Trimming left V 0 bases short and J 1 base short, with 10 bases between. The DNA for the CDR3 is TGCGCCAGCAGCCAAGAGAGGAGAGGGTCTGGAAACACCATATATTTT. It translates to CASSQERRGSGNTIYF.

In its sample, this clone was seen a few times. The chain is built from TRBV10-3 and TRBJ1-1; 8 bases are shared with TRBD1. The CDR3 runs to 16 residues. Unmatched junction bases numbered 9, after V lost 0 bases and J lost 6 bases. Germline V gene data show CDR1 as ENHRY and CDR2 as SYGVKD. CDR3 amino acids: CAISESGQGARSEAFF. The CDR3 nucleotides are TGTGCCATCAGTGAGTCTGGGCAGGGGGCAAGGTCTGAAGCTTTCTTT.

The chain joins TRBV27 to TRBJ1-2, with D hard to call. V was trimmed by 5 bases and J by 4 bases, leaving 8 bases between them. Germline values: CDR1 MNHEY, CDR2 SMNVEV (reference sequence). The CDR3 has 12 amino acids. The CDR3 nucleotides are TGTGCCAGCAGTCCGGGTGGCTATGGCTACACCTTC. Translated, it gives CASSPGGYGYTF.

CDR3 residues: CASSTIQGTDNEQFF. The CDR3, as DNA: TGTGCCAGTAGTACCATACAAGGTACAGACAATGAGCAGTTCTTC. The rearrangement joins TRBV19 to TRBJ2-1, with unresolved D. This CDR3 has 15 residues. V lost 4 bases to trimming and J lost 5 bases, with 15 bases between them. CDR1 is LNHDA, CDR2 SQIVND, per germline (reference sequence).

The gene calls are TRBV6-6 and TRBJ1-5; 8 nucleotides agree with TRBD1. CDR1 is MNHNY and CDR2 is SVGAGI in the germline V gene (reference sequence). CDR3 size: 16 residues. After removal of 5 bases from V and 6 bases from J, the junction contained 12 bases not matched to a gene. CDR3 nucleotides: TGTGCCAGCAGTGGCCCCGGACAGGGTGCAAGTCAGCCCCAGCATTTT. As protein: CASSGPGQGASQPQHF.

CDR3 residues: CASGQDTGAPPLHF. In nucleotides, the CDR3 is TGTGCCAGCGGGCAAGATACAGGGGCGCCACCCCTCCACTTT. The chain carries TRBV7-9 and TRBJ1-6; 7 bases fit TRBD1. Germline values: CDR1 SEHNR, CDR2 FQNEAQ (reference sequence). This CDR3 is 14 amino acids long. Germline trimming cut 8 bases from V and 11 bases from J; bases unmatched to any gene: 12.

This clone is a singleton in its sample. The V and J genes are TRBV7-2 and TRBJ1-5; D call uncertain. Germline loops: CDR1 SGHTA, CDR2 FQGNSA. Deletions cut 4 bases from V and 4 bases from J, with 11 bases between. There are 14 residues in the CDR3. CDR3 sequence: CASSSTGINQPQHF. In DNA form, the CDR3 reads TGTGCCAGCAGCTCCACCGGGATAAATCAGCCCCAGCATTTT.

This clone was found once. The chain is built from TRBV11-3 and TRBJ2-3, with D possibly being TRBD1 (6 bases). The germline V gene has CDR1 SGHNT and CDR2 YENEEA. Trimming pared 5 bases from V and 4 bases from J, leaving 13 bases between. This CDR3 spans 14 amino acids. The DNA for the CDR3 is TGTGCCAGCAGCCTGGACAGTTGGTCAGATACGCAGTATTTT. It yields the protein CASSLDSWSDTQYF.

V is TRBV5-6 and J is TRBJ1-4; tentatively, D is TRBD1 (5 bases). The V end lost 5 bases, the J end lost 4 bases, and 12 bases lay between the germline ends. The CDR3 has 14 residues. Germline-derived CDR1 and CDR2 are SGHDT and YYEEEE. The CDR3 loop is CASSYRTSNEKLFF. The DNA for the CDR3 is TGTGCCAGCAGTTACAGGACAAGTAATGAAAAACTGTTTTTT.

The gene calls are TRBV6-6 and TRBJ2-5, with TRBD2 identical over 10 bases. The CDR3 is 16 residues long. Germline V lookup: CDR1 MNHNY, CDR2 SVGAGI (reference sequence). Unmatched junction bases numbered 8, after V lost 5 bases and J lost 2 bases. The CDR3 protein is CASSRPSGGGQETQYF. In DNA, the CDR3 is TGTGCCAGCAGTCGCCCTAGCGGGGGAGGTCAAGAGACCCAGTACTTC.

The V and J genes are TRBV2 and TRBJ1-4, with a weak D call TRBD1 (5 bases). V lost 3 bases and J 2 bases, leaving 10 bases between the germline ends. The CDR3 spans 15 residues. The germline gives CDR1 SNHLY, CDR2 FYNNEI. This chain's CDR3 is CASSDMGGTNEKLFF. Written as DNA, the CDR3 is TGTGCCAGCAGTGATATGGGGGGGACTAATGAAAAACTGTTTTTT.

This clone was seen only once. The CDR3 sequence is CASSFRGFSGANVLTF. CDR3 sequence (DNA): TGTGCCAGCAGCTTTAGGGGATTCTCTGGGGCCAACGTCCTGACTTTC. The chain uses TRBV7-2 and TRBJ2-6, with a possible D match to TRBD1 (5 bases). The CDR3 contains 16 residues. V was cut by 3 bases and J by 0 bases, with 9 bases left in between. Germline V gene data show CDR1 as SGHTA and CDR2 as FQGNSA.

The chain has TRBV25-1 and TRBJ1-6; 7 nucleotides align to TRBD1. The V gene's germline CDR1 is MGHDK and CDR2 SYGVNS. The junction had 13 bases not matched to a gene; V was cut back by 1 base and J by 7 bases. CDR3 length: 18 amino acids. CDR3: CASSEFSIGQAVNSPLHF. For the CDR3, the DNA is TGTGCCAGCAGTGAATTTAGCATAGGACAGGCCGTAAATTCACCCCTCCACTTT.

V gene TRBV19 combines with J gene TRBJ1-4; 11 bases align to TRBD1. Germline V gene lookup returns CDR1 LNHDA and CDR2 SQIVND (reference sequence). CDR3 length: 14 residues. V shed 6 bases and J 8 bases; nucleotides not matched to a gene: 5. The CDR3, as DNA: TGTGCCAGTAGCCTGGGACAGGGGGGGGAAAAACTGTTTTTT. This encodes CASSLGQGGEKLFF.

The genes are TRBV6-1 and TRBJ2-2; the match to TRBD1 covers 9 bases. Germline CDR1 is MNHNS and CDR2 is SASEGT. J gave up 2 bases and V 1 base, and 8 bases lay outside the gene matches. CDR3 size: 18 residues. CDR3 loop: CASSEGVTGGLNTGELFF. CDR3 coding DNA: TGTGCCAGCAGTGAAGGGGTAACAGGGGGCCTCAACACCGGGGAGCTGTTTTTT.

There are a few counts of this clone. V usage is TRBV2 and J usage is TRBJ1-2; 8 bases align to TRBD1. Germline V gene sequence: CDR1 SNHLY, CDR2 FYNNEI. This CDR3 has 13 amino acids. V was pared by 6 bases and J by 8 bases, with 8 bases of the junction left unmatched. The CDR3 DNA sequence: TGTGCCAGCAGATTGGACAGGGAGGGCGGCTACACCTTC. Protein product: CASRLDREGGYTF.

This rearrangement joins TRBV2 to TRBJ2-7; the D gene is possibly TRBD1 (6 bases). Germline lookup yields CDR1 SNHLY and CDR2 FYNNEI. The CDR3 is 15 amino acids. Trimming stripped 8 bases from V and 1 base from J, with 18 bases between. The CDR3 DNA is TGTGCCAGCTCAGTCCGAGGGACAATTTCCTACGAGCAGTACTTC. It yields the protein CASSVRGTISYEQYF.

The genes are TRBV5-4 and TRBJ2-7, with D maybe TRBD2 (5 bases). V was clipped by 4 bases and J by 0 bases, with 11 bases between them. This CDR3 is built from 14 residues. Germline V gene sequence: CDR1 SGHNT, CDR2 YYREEE (reference sequence). The CDR3 region is CASSAAGLSYEQYF. The CDR3 coding sequence is TGTGCCAGCAGCGCGGCGGGCCTCTCCTACGAGCAGTACTTC.